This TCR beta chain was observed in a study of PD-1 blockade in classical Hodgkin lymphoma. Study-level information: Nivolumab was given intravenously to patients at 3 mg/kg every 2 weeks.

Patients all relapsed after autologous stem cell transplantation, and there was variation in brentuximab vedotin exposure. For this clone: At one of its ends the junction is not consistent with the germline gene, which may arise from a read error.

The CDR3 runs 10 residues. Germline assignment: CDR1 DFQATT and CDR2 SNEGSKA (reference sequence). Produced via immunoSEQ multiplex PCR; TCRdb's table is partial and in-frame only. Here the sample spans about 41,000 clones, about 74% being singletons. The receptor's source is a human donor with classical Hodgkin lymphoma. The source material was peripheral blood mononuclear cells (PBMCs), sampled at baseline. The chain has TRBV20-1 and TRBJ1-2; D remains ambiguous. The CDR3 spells CSASRTGENF. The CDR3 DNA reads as TGCAGTGCTAGTAGGACTGGAGAGAACTTC.